This TCR beta chain is drawn from a study of cytomegalovirus exposure and HLA in healthy donors. Study-wide results and limits: Later genetic work tied a missense DCLRE1C variant to beta-chain V and J trimming.

PCR employed 60 Vbeta and 13 Jbeta primers. Method: immunoSEQ multiplex PCR; TCRdb's copy keeps in-frame clones and lacks some. The table shows roughly 77,000 clones, with 55% to 75% occurring only once. Regarding this clone: Its antigen remains unknown.

The V gene's germline CDR1 is KGHSH and CDR2 LQKENI. The V and J ends lost 6 bases and 0 bases, in that order; junction bases with no gene match: 6. The CDR3 extends over 15 amino acids. The chain couples TRBV18 to TRBJ2-3, with 7 bases identical to TRBD1. The material sequenced was PBMCs. This receptor was obtained from a woman in her 40s in good health and CMV-seropositive. DNA of the CDR3: TGTGCCAGCTCTCCCCAGACAGGGAGCACAGATACGCAGTATTTT. As protein: CASSPQTGSTDTQYF.